These 24 T cell receptor beta chains were sequenced from one sample in a study of shared clonotypes between healthy human individuals. Positively selected for CCR7, the CD45RO-negative cells used as naive CD8 cells excluded terminally differentiated effector memory CD45RA+ cells. TCRdb's copy holds only in-frame clones and misses some; the assay was immunoSEQ multiplex PCR. In the table there are about 580,000 clones, more than 95% of which are singletons. Sequencing was done on a sample of naive CD8+ T cells sorted from blood. These receptors came from a man aged 25-45 years in good health.

This chain uses TRBV27 with TRBJ2-7; TRBD1 matches at 12 bases. V lost 4 bases, J lost 2 bases, and 3 bases stayed unmatched. The CDR3 length is 15 residues. Germline CDR1 reads MNHEY; CDR2 reads SMNVEV (reference sequence). CDR3 sequence: CASSSRDRGPYEQYF. CDR3 bases: TGTGCCAGCAGTTCCCGGGACAGGGGGCCCTACGAGCAGTACTTC.

V gene TRBV13 combines with J gene TRBJ2-2; D gene unclear. Germline-derived CDR1 and CDR2 are PRHDT and FYEKMQ (reference sequence). Trimming removed 8 bases from V and 6 bases from J, with 10 bases in between. This CDR3 is built from 12 residues. The CDR3 sequence is CASFLGAGELFF. DNA of the CDR3: TGTGCCAGCTTTCTTGGGGCCGGGGAGCTGTTTTTT.

This sequence joins TRBV5-5 and TRBJ2-7, with TRBD1 as a possible D gene (6 bases). From germline, CDR1 is SGHKS and CDR2 YYEKEE (reference sequence). V dropped 4 bases and J dropped 3 bases, with 17 bases sitting between them. This CDR3 is 15 amino acids long. The CDR3: CASSPTPGTLYEQYF. Written as DNA, the CDR3 is TGTGCCAGCAGCCCTACCCCCGGGACACTCTACGAGCAGTACTTC.

In its sample, this clone was seen once. The rearrangement uses TRBV9 and TRBJ2-3, with 10 positions matching TRBD2. This CDR3 is 15 amino acids long. CDR1 is SGDLS and CDR2 is YYNGEE in the germline V gene. V lost 0 bases to trimming and J lost 6 bases; unmatched junction nucleotides: 4. The CDR3 is CASSVDLAGVDTQYF. The CDR3 nucleotides read TGTGCCAGCAGCGTAGATCTAGCGGGAGTGGATACGCAGTATTTT.

The chain recombines TRBV28 with TRBJ2-7, with 13 bases matching TRBD2. Germline V gives CDR1 MDHEN, CDR2 SYDVKM. With 4 bases clipped from V and 3 bases from J, the junction kept 9 bases outside the gene matches. This CDR3 has 17 amino acids. The CDR3 here is CASSSDGLAGVSYEQYF. CDR3 in DNA: TGTGCCAGCAGTTCCGACGGACTAGCGGGAGTGAGCTACGAGCAGTACTTC.

The chain links TRBV4-1 to TRBJ2-1; tentatively, D is TRBD2 (5 bases). Trimming pared 2 bases from V and 8 bases from J, leaving 19 bases between. Looked up from germline, CDR1 is MGHRA and CDR2 is YSYEKL. The length of the CDR3 is 16 residues. The chain's CDR3 is CASSQLSRALGDEQFF. DNA of the CDR3: TGCGCCAGCAGCCAACTTTCGCGGGCCTTAGGAGATGAGCAGTTCTTC.

J is TRBJ2-1 and V is TRBV27; D is ambiguous. Per the germline V gene, CDR1 is MNHEY and CDR2 is SMNVEV (reference sequence). V lost 0 bases to trimming and J lost 3 bases, with 3 bases between them. This CDR3 spans 13 amino acids. CDR3 protein: CASSLSVYNEQFF. The CDR3 DNA is TGTGCCAGCAGTTTATCGGTCTACAATGAGCAGTTCTTC.

The rearrangement links TRBV7-6 to TRBJ2-1; either TRBD1 or TRBD2 may supply D (5 bases each). Germline V gene lookup returns CDR1 SGHVS and CDR2 FNYEAQ. V shed 5 bases and J shed 2 bases, with 13 bases lying between them. The CDR3 contains 15 residues. The chain's CDR3 is CASSRDRLTYNEQFF. The CDR3 DNA sequence: TGTGCCAGCAGCCGTGACAGACTAACCTACAATGAGCAGTTCTTC.

The CDR3 region has the DNA TGTGCCATCTCCCACGAAGGGGATGAGCAGTTCTTC. Residues: CAISHEGDEQFF. The genes are TRBV28 and TRBJ2-1, with a tentative D call TRBD1 (5 bases). The CDR3 extends over 12 amino acids. CDR1 is MDHEN and CDR2 is SYDVKM in the germline V gene. The ends were cut back, 10 bases at V and 8 bases at J, with 15 bases in the middle.

In DNA form, the CDR3 reads TGTGCCAGCAGCTCAACGGGATCGCCCTATTTT. The encoded protein is CASSSTGSPYF. The V call is TRBV11-2, the J call TRBJ1-3; unclear D gene. The germline CDR1 and CDR2 sequences are SGHAT and FQNNGV. V was trimmed by 4 bases and J by 16 bases, leaving 14 bases between them. The CDR3 totals 11 residues.

Note on this clone: Other DNA variants within this sample encode the same CDR3. The chain recombines TRBV5-1 with TRBJ2-3, with 10 bases identical to TRBD2. This CDR3 spans 15 amino acids. CDR1 is SGHRS and CDR2 is YFSETQ in the germline V gene. The trim removed 2 bases at V and 1 base at J, leaving 1 base unmatched. The CDR3 region is CASSFLAGGTDTQYF. The CDR3, as DNA: TGCGCCAGCAGCTTCCTAGCGGGGGGCACAGATACGCAGTATTTT. The entire variable domain, with the rest obtained from reference TRBV5-1 and TRBJ2-3, is as follows: KAGVTQTPRYLIKTRGQQVTLSCSPISGHRSVSWYQQTPGQGLQFLFEYFSETQRNKGNFPGRFSGRQFSNSRSEMNVSTLELGDSALYLCASSFLAGGTDTQYFGPGTRLTVL.

The gene calls are TRBV27 and TRBJ1-5; maybe TRBD1 (6 bases). The germline V and J ends were trimmed by 6 bases and 2 bases, with 11 bases remaining between them. CDR3 size: 14 residues. CDR1 is MNHEY and CDR2 is SMNVEV in the germline V gene (reference sequence). The CDR3: CASRQGSGNQPQHF. As DNA, the CDR3 is TGTGCCAGCAGACAGGGATCCGGCAATCAGCCCCAGCATTTT.

For this clone: The junction does not match germline at one end; this may be a read error. The V gene is TRBV28, the J gene TRBJ2-3; the D gene is possibly TRBD2 (6 bases). Germline V CDR1 and CDR2: MDHEN, SYDVKM. This CDR3 is 12 amino acids long. In DNA, the CDR3 is TGTGCCAGCAGCGGGAGCACGGATACGCAGTATTTT. It encodes CASSGSTDTQYF.

V is TRBV7-9 and J is TRBJ1-2; D call uncertain. V dropped 2 bases and J dropped 3 bases, with 7 bases sitting between them. The CDR3 has 13 residues. Germline CDR1 and CDR2: SEHNR and FQNEAQ (reference sequence). The CDR3 loop reads CASSLSEDYGYTF. In DNA form, the CDR3 reads TGTGCCAGCAGCTTATCTGAGGACTATGGCTACACCTTC.

This clone was detected only once. This chain joins TRBV5-1 and TRBJ2-2; D possibly corresponds to TRBD2 (5 bases). The CDR3 spans 18 residues. The germline V and J ends were trimmed by 1 base and 5 bases, with 21 bases remaining between them. Germline values: CDR1 SGHRS, CDR2 YFSETQ. The CDR3 sequence: CASSLPRDGLIRTGELFF. CDR3 coding DNA: TGCGCCAGCAGCTTGCCTAGGGATGGACTTATACGAACCGGGGAGCTGTTTTTT. The variable domain in full, with the rest retrieved from reference TRBV5-1 and TRBJ2-2, is KAGVTQTPRYLIKTRGQQVTLSCSPISGHRSVSWYQQTPGQGLQFLFEYFSETQRNKGNFPGRFSGRQFSNSRSEMNVSTLELGDSALYLCASSLPRDGLIRTGELFFGEGSRLTVL.

The chain uses TRBV18 and TRBJ1-2, with D unclear. Looked up from germline, CDR1 is KGHSH and CDR2 is LQKENI. This CDR3 has 14 amino acids. The V and J ends lost 2 bases and 3 bases respectively, with 10 bases between them. The CDR3 bases are TGTGCCAGCTCACCAGAGATAGGGTACTATGGCTACACCTTC. Protein sequence: CASSPEIGYYGYTF.

This clone was seen once. The chain carries TRBV11-2 and TRBJ2-3, with D possibly matching TRBD2 (5 bases). Germline CDR1 and CDR2: SGHAT and FQNNGV. The V end was cut by 2 bases, the J end by 1 base, with 13 bases between. The length of the CDR3 is 16 residues. DNA for the CDR3: TGTGCCAGCAGCTTACCCACTAGAGGTGGCACAGATACGCAGTATTTT. This encodes CASSLPTRGGTDTQYF.

V usage is TRBV29-1 and J usage is TRBJ2-3; D call uncertain. Germline-derived CDR1 and CDR2 are SQVTM and ANQGSEA. Trimming took off 3 bases at V and 2 bases at J, with 6 bases between the two ends. This CDR3 region has 12 residues. The CDR3 spells CSVDKDTDTQYF. In DNA, the CDR3 is TGCAGCGTTGACAAGGACACAGATACGCAGTATTTT.

The chain's CDR3 is CARSFRANTDTQYF. DNA of the CDR3: TGTGCCAGAAGCTTCCGAGCAAACACAGATACGCAGTATTTT. This chain uses TRBV5-3 with TRBJ2-3; no clear D gene. TRBV5-3 is sorted into the ORF group, with uncertain function. The V gene lost 2 bases and the J gene lost 2 bases, with 9 bases spanning the gap. The CDR3 covers 14 residues.

This chain joins TRBV14 and TRBJ2-5, with 12 nucleotides matching TRBD2. The CDR3 loop spans 16 amino acids. The germline V gene has CDR1 SGHDN and CDR2 FVKESK. V shed 4 bases, J shed 6 bases, and the junction held 9 bases outside the gene matches. The CDR3 nucleotides read TGTGCCAGCAGCCCGATAGAGACTAGCGGGAGAAAGACCCAGTACTTC. This translates into CASSPIETSGRKTQYF.

The chain joins TRBV28 to TRBJ1-5; 9 bases fit TRBD1. CDR1 and CDR2 from the germline V gene are MDHEN and SYDVKM. The CDR3 totals 15 residues. V was pared by 4 bases and J by 6 bases, with 7 bases of the junction left unmatched. In nucleotides, the CDR3 is TGTGCCAGCAGTTGGGTAACAGGGGGCAGTCAGCCCCAGCATTTT. Translated: CASSWVTGGSQPQHF.

This chain uses TRBV29-1 with TRBJ1-2, with D possibly TRBD1 on 5 matching bases. CDR1 and CDR2 (germline): SQVTM, ANQGSEA. V was trimmed by 1 base and J by 5 bases, leaving 14 bases between them. This CDR3 is 14 amino acids long. In DNA form, the CDR3 reads TGCAGCGTTGAAGGACTAGATCAGGGTTATGGCTACACCTTC. It codes for CSVEGLDQGYGYTF.

This chain joins TRBV29-1 and TRBJ2-7; 9 bases are shared with TRBD1. The V segment lost 4 bases and the J segment 4 bases; nucleotides outside the gene matches: 5. Germline CDR1 SQVTM, CDR2 ANQGSEA. The CDR3 spans 13 residues. CDR3 region: CSVGGDRGYEQYF. In DNA, the CDR3 is TGCAGCGTTGGAGGTGACAGGGGGTACGAGCAGTACTTC.

The chain has TRBV9 and TRBJ2-1, with D possibly matching TRBD2 (5 bases). CDR3 length: 15 amino acids. Germline assignment: CDR1 SGDLS and CDR2 YYNGEE. V was pared by 0 bases and J by 4 bases, with 11 bases between. The CDR3 sequence: CASSVAGIKYNEQFF. The CDR3 DNA reads as TGTGCCAGCAGCGTAGCGGGAATCAAGTACAATGAGCAGTTCTTC. Supplemented by reference TRBV9 and TRBJ2-1, the full variable domain reads DSGVTQTPKHLITATGQRVTLRCSPRSGDLSVYWYQQSLDQGLQFLIQYYNGEERAKGNILERFSAQQFPDLHSELNLSSLELGDSALYFCASSVAGIKYNEQFFGPGTRLTVL.